The entry below gives a single TCR beta chain sequence along with its context. The specificity of this receptor is unknown. There are no base qualities to consult, and no much larger clone falls within one base. The record originates from a study of CD8 T cells in ankylosing spondylitis (dated by TCRdb to about 2017). A note on the overall study: To find TCR variants linked to disease, the study profiled T cell receptor beta repertoires in ankylosing spondylitis patients and healthy donors. In total, the full study cohort was made up of roughly 110 healthy donors and 20 to 25 ankylosing spondylitis patients. Peripheral blood samples were taken, and synovial fluid was additionally collected from ankylosing spondylitis patients.

The listed sequencing device is Illumina HiSeq 2500. TCR beta libraries were prepared by quantitative 5'-RACE with molecular barcodes. The authors processed their data as follows. A new computational method, built on a probabilistic model of VDJ rearrangement, was used to identify disease-linked TCR variants. TCRdb itself trimmed the public reads at Q25 with fastp, ran MiXCR and retained productive beta chains. CDR3 protein sequences are deduplicated, and each keeps its most common genes and DNA. TCRdb, not the authors, supplied the V and J calls. Within this sample are roughly 450,000 distinct CDR3 sequences, with 26% of them counted one time only. The ten largest clones represent roughly 0.9% of the sample. Points the paper makes about the study in general: Significant enrichment of the disease-linked clones was reported in matched synovial fluid samples from ankylosing spondylitis patients. A TCR beta motif of several highly homologous amino acid variants appeared characteristic of blood from ankylosing spondylitis patients. In peripheral blood, the disease-linked clones were found at relatively low frequencies and had a CD8+ phenotype. Some of the motif variants had been reported before in the synovial fluid and blood of reactive arthritis patients, a finding that suggests common disease-initiation mechanisms.

This sequence was found in a male donor with ankylosing spondylitis. Sequences were obtained from blood, either unsorted or a sorted T cell fraction (not recorded which).

The CDR3 reads CSAGRTVYEQYV. The nucleotides read TGCAGTGCTGGACGGACAGTTTACGAGCAGTACGTC. The rearranged chain carries TRBV20-1 and TRBJ2-7; TRBD1 is a weak D gene call, 6 bases matching. The CDR3, cysteine through valine, is 12 amino acids long. Only the CDR3 part of the read is kept: 36 bases, read in frame from the first base. V sheds 5 bases and J sheds 4 bases, leaving 12 bases between their ends. The germline V gene (reference sequence) gives CDR1 as DFQATT and CDR2 as SNEGSKA.